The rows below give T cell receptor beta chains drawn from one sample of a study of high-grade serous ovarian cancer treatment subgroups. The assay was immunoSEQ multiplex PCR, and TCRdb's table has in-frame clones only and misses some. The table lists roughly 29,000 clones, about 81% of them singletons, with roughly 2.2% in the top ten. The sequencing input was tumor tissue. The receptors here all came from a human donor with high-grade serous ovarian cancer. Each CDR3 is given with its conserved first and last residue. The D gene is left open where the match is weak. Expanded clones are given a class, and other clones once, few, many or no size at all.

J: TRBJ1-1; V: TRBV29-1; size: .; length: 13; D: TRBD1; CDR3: CSAQGGMNTEAFF; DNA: TGCAGCGCCCAGGGGGGTATGAACACTGAAGCTTTCTTT
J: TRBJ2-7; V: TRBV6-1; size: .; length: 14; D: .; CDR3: CASRARGSLNEQYF; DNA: TGTGCCAGCAGAGCCAGGGGTTCCTTAAACGAGCAGTACTTC
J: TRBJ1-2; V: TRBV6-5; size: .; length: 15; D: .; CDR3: CASRRAGARTGGYTF; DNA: TGTGCCAGCAGGAGGGCAGGGGCCAGGACTGGTGGCTACACCTTC
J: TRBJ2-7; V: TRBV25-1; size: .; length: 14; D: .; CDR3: CASSELGGRVEQYF; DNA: TGTGCCAGCAGTGAACTGGGGGGAAGAGTGGAGCAGTACTTC
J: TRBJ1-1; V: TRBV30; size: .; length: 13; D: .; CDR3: CAWSARTGKGAFF; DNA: TGTGCCTGGAGTGCAAGAACAGGGAAGGGAGCTTTCTTT
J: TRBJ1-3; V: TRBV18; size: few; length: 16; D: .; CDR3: CASSPTQQGAGNTIYF; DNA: TGTGCCAGCTCACCAACCCAACAGGGAGCTGGAAACACCATATATTTT
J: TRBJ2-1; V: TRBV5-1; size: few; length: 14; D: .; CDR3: CASSPGRTDNEQFF; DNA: TGCGCCAGCAGCCCGGGACGTACGGACAATGAGCAGTTCTTC
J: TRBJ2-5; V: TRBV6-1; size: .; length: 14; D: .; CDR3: CASSGGQLQETQYF; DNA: TGTGCCAGCAGTGGGGGCCAGCTTCAAGAGACCCAGTACTTC
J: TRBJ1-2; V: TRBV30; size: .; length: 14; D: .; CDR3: CAWSVQGWNYGYTF; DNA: TGTGCCTGGAGTGTTCAGGGGTGGAACTATGGCTACACCTTC
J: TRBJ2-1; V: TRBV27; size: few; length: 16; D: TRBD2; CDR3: CASSSLGPSGSREQFF; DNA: TGTGCCAGCAGTTCCCTGGGGCCTAGCGGGAGCAGAGAGCAGTTCTTC
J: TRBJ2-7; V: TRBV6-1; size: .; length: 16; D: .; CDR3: CASSEADSPLSYEQYF; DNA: TGTGCCAGCAGTGAAGCCGACAGCCCCCTCTCCTACGAGCAGTACTTC
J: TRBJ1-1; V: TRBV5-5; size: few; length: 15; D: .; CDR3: CASSLVSQMNTEAFF; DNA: TGTGCCAGCAGCTTGGTGTCACAGATGAACACTGAAGCTTTCTTT
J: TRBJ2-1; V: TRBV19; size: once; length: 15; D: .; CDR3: CASSMEGVSYNEQFF; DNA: TGTGCCAGTAGTATGGAGGGGGTCTCCTACAATGAGCAGTTCTTC
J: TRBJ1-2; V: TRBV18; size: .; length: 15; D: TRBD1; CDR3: CASSPAGQGNYGYTF; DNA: TGTGCCAGCTCACCAGCGGGACAGGGGAACTATGGCTACACCTTC
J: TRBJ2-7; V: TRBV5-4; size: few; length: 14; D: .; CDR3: CASSLQGGPREQYF; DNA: TGTGCCAGCAGCCTGCAGGGGGGCCCGAGGGAGCAGTACTTC
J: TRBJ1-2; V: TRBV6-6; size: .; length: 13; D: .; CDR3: CASSPGPDYGYTF; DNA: TGTGCCAGCAGCCCGGGCCCCGACTATGGCTACACCTTC
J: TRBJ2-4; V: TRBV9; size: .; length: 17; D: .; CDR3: CASSASGTPLAKNIQYF; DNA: TGTGCCAGCAGCGCGTCGGGGACTCCACTAGCCAAAAACATTCAGTACTTC
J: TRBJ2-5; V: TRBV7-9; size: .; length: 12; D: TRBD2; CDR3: CASGRGQETQYF; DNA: TGTGCCAGCGGGCGGGGGCAAGAGACCCAGTACTTC
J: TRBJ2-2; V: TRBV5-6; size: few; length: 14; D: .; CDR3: CASSFGPGTGELFF; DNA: TGTGCCAGCAGCTTTGGCCCGGGGACCGGGGAGCTGTTTTTT
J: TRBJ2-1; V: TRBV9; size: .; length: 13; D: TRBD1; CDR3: CASRPQGDNEQFF; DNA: TGTGCCAGCAGGCCCCAGGGGGACAATGAGCAGTTCTTC
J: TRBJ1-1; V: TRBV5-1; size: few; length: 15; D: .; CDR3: CASSSPESLNTEAFF; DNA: TGCGCCAGCAGCTCCCCCGAGAGCTTGAACACTGAAGCTTTCTTT
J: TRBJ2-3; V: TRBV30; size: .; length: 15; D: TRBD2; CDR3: CAWSKGLRAADTQYF; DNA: TGTGCCTGGAGTAAGGGACTACGGGCGGCGGATACGCAGTATTTT
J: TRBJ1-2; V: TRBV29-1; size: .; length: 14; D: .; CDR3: CSVTLSGQGYGYTF; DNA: TGCAGCGTCACTTTGTCCGGACAAGGGTATGGCTACACCTTC
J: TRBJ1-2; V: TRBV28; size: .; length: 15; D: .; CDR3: CASSSPSGAGYGYTF; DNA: TGTGCCAGCAGTTCGCCATCGGGGGCGGGCTATGGCTACACCTTC
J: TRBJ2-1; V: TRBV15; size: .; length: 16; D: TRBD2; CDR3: CATSRASGGRTSEQFF; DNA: TGTGCCACCAGCAGAGCTTCGGGCGGGAGGACCTCCGAGCAGTTCTTC
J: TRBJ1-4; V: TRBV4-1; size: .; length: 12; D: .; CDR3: CASSQDSEKLFF; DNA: TGCGCCAGCAGCCAAGATTCCGAAAAACTGTTTTTT
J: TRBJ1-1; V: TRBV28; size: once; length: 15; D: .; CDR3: CASTSTDTMNTEAFF; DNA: TGTGCCAGCACCTCGACGGATACCATGAACACTGAAGCTTTCTTT
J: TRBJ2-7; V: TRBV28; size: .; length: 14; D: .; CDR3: CASRSGVEVREQYF; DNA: TGTGCCAGCAGGTCCGGAGTCGAAGTGAGGGAGCAGTACTTC
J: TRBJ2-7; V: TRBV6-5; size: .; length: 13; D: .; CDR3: CASMRGHPYEQYF; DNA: TGTGCCAGCATGAGGGGTCACCCCTACGAGCAGTACTTC
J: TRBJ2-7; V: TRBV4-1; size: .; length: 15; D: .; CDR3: CASSQESTFGYEQYF; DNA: TGCGCCAGCAGCCAAGAATCGACATTTGGTTACGAGCAGTACTTC
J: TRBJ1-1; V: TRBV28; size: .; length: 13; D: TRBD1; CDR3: CASSLRQGAGAFF; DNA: TGTGCCAGCAGTCTCAGACAGGGGGCAGGAGCTTTCTTT
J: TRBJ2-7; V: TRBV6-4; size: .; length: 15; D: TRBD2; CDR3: CASSDGTSGSGEQYF; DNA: TGTGCCAGCAGTGACGGGACTAGCGGGAGTGGGGAGCAGTACTTC
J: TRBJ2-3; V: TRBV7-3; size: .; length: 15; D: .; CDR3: CASSSGRGRSDTQYF; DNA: TGTGCCAGCAGCTCGGGACGGGGGCGTTCAGATACGCAGTATTTT
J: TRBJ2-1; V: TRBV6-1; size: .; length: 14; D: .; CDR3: CASSPGRSGRWQFF; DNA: TGTGCCAGCAGTCCGGGACGTTCCGGAAGATGGCAGTTCTTC
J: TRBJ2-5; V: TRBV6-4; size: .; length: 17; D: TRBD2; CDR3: CASSYSVLAGGQETQYF; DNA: TGTGCCAGCAGTTACTCAGTTCTAGCGGGAGGCCAAGAGACCCAGTACTTC
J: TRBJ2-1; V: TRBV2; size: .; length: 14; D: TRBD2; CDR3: CASRSGLALNEQFF; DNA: TGTGCCAGCAGGTCCGGACTAGCGTTGAATGAGCAGTTCTTC
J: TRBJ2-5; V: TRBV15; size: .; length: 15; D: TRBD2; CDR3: CATSRDTSGGQEQYF; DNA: TGTGCCACCAGCAGAGATACGAGCGGGGGGCAGGAGCAGTACTTC
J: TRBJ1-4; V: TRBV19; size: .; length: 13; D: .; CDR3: CASSPRAGRGLFF; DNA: TGTGCCAGTAGTCCAAGGGCGGGCAGGGGACTGTTTTTT
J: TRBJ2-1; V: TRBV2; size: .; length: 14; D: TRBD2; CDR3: CASSEALAVNEQFF; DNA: TGTGCCAGCAGTGAAGCACTAGCGGTAAATGAGCAGTTCTTC
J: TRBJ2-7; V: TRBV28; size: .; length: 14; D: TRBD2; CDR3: CASSLISGIREQYF; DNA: TGTGCCAGCAGTTTAATAAGCGGGATACGCGAGCAGTACTTC
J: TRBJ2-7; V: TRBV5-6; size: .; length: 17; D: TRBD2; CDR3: CASSLGVNPSGSYEQYF; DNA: TGTGCCAGCAGCTTAGGCGTCAATCCTAGCGGCTCCTACGAGCAGTACTTC
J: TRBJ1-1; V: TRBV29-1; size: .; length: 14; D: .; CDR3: CSVDRDGGRTEAFF; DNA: TGCAGCGTTGACCGGGACGGGGGGCGAACTGAAGCTTTCTTT
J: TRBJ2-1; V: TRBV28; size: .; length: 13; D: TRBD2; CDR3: CASGSGRVAEQFF; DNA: TGTGCCAGCGGGAGCGGGAGGGTCGCTGAGCAGTTCTTC
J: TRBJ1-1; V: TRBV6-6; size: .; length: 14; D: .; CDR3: CASSYATGITEAFF; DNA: TGTGCCAGCAGTTACGCAACAGGGATCACTGAAGCTTTCTTT
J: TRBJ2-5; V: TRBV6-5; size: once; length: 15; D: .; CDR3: CASSYSIRALGVQYF; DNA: TGTGCCAGCAGTTACTCGATCAGGGCCCTAGGGGTCCAGTACTTC
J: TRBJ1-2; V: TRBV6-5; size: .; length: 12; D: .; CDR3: CASSSSSYGYTF; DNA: TGTGCCAGCAGTTCATCCAGCTATGGCTACACCTTC
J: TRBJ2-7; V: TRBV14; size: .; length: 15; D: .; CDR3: CASSPKGRGAREQYF; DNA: TGTGCCAGCAGCCCCAAAGGGCGAGGGGCGCGGGAGCAGTACTTC
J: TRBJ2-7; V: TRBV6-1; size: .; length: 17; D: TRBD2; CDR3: CASSALFLAGTSYEQYF; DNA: TGTGCCAGCAGTGCATTATTTCTAGCGGGCACCTCCTACGAGCAGTACTTC
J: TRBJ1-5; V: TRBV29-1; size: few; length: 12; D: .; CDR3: CSVGGGNQPQHF; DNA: TGCAGCGTCGGCGGGGGGAATCAGCCCCAGCATTTT
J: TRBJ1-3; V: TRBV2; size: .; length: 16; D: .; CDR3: CASSELEGSSGNTIYF; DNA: TGTGCCAGCAGTGAGTTGGAGGGATCCTCTGGAAACACCATATATTTT
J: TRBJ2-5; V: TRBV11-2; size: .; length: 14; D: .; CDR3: CASRPSGARETQYF; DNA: TGTGCCAGCAGGCCCTCAGGGGCCCGGGAGACCCAGTACTTC
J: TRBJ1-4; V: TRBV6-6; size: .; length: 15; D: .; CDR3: CASSTTGSTNEKLFF; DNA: TGTGCCAGCAGTACAACAGGATCCACTAATGAAAAACTGTTTTTT
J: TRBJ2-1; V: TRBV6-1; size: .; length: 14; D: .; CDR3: CASSLGGRINEQFF; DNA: TGTGCCAGCAGTCTTGGAGGGAGGATAAATGAGCAGTTCTTC
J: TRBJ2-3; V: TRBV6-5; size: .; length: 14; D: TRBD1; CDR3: CASSSQGVLGVQYF; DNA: TGTGCCAGCAGTTCACAGGGGGTCCTGGGGGTGCAGTATTTT
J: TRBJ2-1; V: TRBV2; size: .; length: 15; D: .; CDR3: CASSVAHSSYNEQFF; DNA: TGTGCCAGCAGTGTCGCCCATAGCTCCTACAATGAGCAGTTCTTC
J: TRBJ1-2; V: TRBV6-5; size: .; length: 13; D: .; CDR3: CASSYSRLYGYTF; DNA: TGTGCCAGCAGTTACTCGAGGCTCTATGGCTACACCTTC
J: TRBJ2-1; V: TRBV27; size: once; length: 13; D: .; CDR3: CASAISSYNEQFF; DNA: TGTGCCAGCGCCATAAGCTCCTACAATGAGCAGTTCTTC
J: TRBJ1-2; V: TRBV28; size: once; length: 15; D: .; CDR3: CASSLSNRRTYGYTF; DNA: TGTGCCAGCAGTTTGTCCAACAGGCGGACCTATGGCTACACCTTC
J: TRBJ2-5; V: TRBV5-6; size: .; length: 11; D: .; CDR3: CASSIKETQYF; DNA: TGTGCCAGCAGCATAAAAGAGACCCAGTACTTC